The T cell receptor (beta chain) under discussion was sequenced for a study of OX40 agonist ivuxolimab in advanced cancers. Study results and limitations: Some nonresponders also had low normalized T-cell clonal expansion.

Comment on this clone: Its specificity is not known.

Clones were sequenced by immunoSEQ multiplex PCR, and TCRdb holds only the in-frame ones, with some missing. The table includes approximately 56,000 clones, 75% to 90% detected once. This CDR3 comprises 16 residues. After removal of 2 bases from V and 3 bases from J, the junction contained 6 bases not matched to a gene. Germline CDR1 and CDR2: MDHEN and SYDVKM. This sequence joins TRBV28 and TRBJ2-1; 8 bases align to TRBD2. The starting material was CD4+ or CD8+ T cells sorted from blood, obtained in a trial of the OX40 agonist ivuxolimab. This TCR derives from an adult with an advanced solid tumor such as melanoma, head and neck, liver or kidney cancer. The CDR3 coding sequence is TGTGCCAGCAGTTTAGCGGGAGGTCCCTTCTACAATGAGCAGTTCTTC. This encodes CASSLAGGPFYNEQFF. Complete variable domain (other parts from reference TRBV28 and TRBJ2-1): DVKVTQSSRYLVKRTGEKVFLECVQDMDHENMFWYRQDPGLGLRLIYFSYDVKMKEKGDIPEGYSVSREKKERFSLILESASTNQTSMYLCASSLAGGPFYNEQFFGPGTRLTVL.